This is a list of T cell receptor beta chains from one sample in a study of blood T cells in healthy people across ages. TCRdb redid the calling of the 5' RACE reads with MiXCR, one entry per CDR3 protein. This sample has about 1.4 million distinct CDR3 sequences, with 59% found just once. The sequencing input was blood. These receptors all come from a man between 18 and 35 years old in good health. Both conserved end residues are part of each CDR3. A D gene is named only where the DNA matches it firmly. Not all rows give a size; the values are once, few, many and, for expanded clones, a class.

J | D | V | size | CDR3 | DNA
TRBJ2-3 | - | TRBV11-2 | few | CASSLARGSTDTQYF | TGTGCCAGCAGCTTAGCGCGGGGCAGCACAGATACGCAGTATTTT
TRBJ2-7 | - | TRBV7-9 | - | CASSLAGASGSYEQYF | TGTGCCAGCAGCTTAGCGGGGGCTAGCGGATCCTACGAGCAGTACTTC
TRBJ2-1 | TRBD2 | TRBV5-1 | few | CASNLAGGNEQFF | TGCGCCAGCAATCTAGCGGGAGGTAATGAGCAGTTCTTC
TRBJ1-2 | - | TRBV10-3 | - | CAIGLQGEGYTF | TGTGCCATCGGATTACAGGGCGAGGGCTACACCTTC
TRBJ1-2 | TRBD1 | TRBV2 | - | CASRRRPGGNGYTF | TGTGCCAGCAGAAGGCGACCAGGGGGCAATGGCTACACCTTC
TRBJ2-3 | - | TRBV6-2/TRBV6-3 | - | CASSYSIADTQYF | TGTGCCAGCAGTTACTCGATCGCAGATACGCAGTATTTT
TRBJ2-1 | - | TRBV3-1 | - | CASSHDVYNEQFF | TGTGCCAGCAGCCATGATGTTTACAATGAGCAGTTCTTC
TRBJ2-3 | - | TRBV13 | - | CTSSLTAFTSTDTQYF | TGTACCAGCAGCCTCACAGCCTTTACTAGCACAGATACGCAGTATTTT
TRBJ2-1 | TRBD2 | TRBV5-1 | - | CASHTGTTAHEQFF | TGCGCCAGCCACACCGGGACTACCGCCCATGAGCAGTTCTTC
TRBJ2-7 | - | TRBV12-3/TRBV12-4 | - | CASSLIRRGSSYEQYF | TGTGCCAGCAGTTTAATTCGCAGGGGAAGCTCCTACGAGCAGTACTTC
TRBJ1-4 | - | TRBV20-1 | few | CSAREQPNEKLFF | TGCAGTGCTAGAGAACAGCCTAATGAAAAACTGTTTTTT
TRBJ1-2 | TRBD1 | TRBV7-9 | few | CASSDGSGQPNLYGYTF | TGTGCCAGCAGCGATGGATCGGGACAGCCCAACCTCTATGGCTACACCTTC
TRBJ2-1 | TRBD1 | TRBV10-3 | few | CAISGNTGGSTPRDEQFF | TGTGCCATCAGTGGGAACACAGGGGGTTCGACCCCGAGGGATGAGCAGTTCTTC
TRBJ2-5 | - | TRBV7-9 | once | CASSFGRTLQETQYF | TGTGCCAGCAGCTTCGGCAGGACACTCCAAGAGACCCAGTACTTC
TRBJ2-1 | - | TRBV5-1 | - | CASSLVAGNNEQFF | TGCGCTAGCAGCTTGGTGGCGGGCAACAATGAGCAGTTCTTC
TRBJ1-4 | TRBD1 | TRBV20-1 | - | CSARSYRGLDEKLFF | TGCAGTGCTAGATCCTACAGGGGCTTGGATGAAAAACTGTTTTTT
TRBJ1-5 | - | TRBV12-3/TRBV12-4 | - | CASSPTSDRSEDQPQHF | TGTGCCAGCAGTCCCACCTCCGACAGGTCGGAGGATCAGCCCCAGCATTTT
TRBJ1-1 | - | TRBV27 | - | CASSTHDNRNTEAFF | TGTGCCAGCAGTACACACGACAACCGGAACACTGAAGCTTTCTTT
TRBJ2-7 | TRBD1 | TRBV6-5 | - | CASSYSIGGTGGYEQYF | TGTGCCAGCAGTTACTCTATTGGGGGGACAGGGGGGTACGAGCAGTACTTC
TRBJ2-7 | TRBD1 | TRBV6-5 | - | CASSYSLGQVAYEQYF | TGTGCCAGCAGTTACTCGCTAGGACAGGTCGCCTACGAGCAGTACTTC
TRBJ1-1 | - | TRBV12-3/TRBV12-4 | - | CASSLGRQVNTEAFF | TGTGCCAGCAGTTTAGGCCGCCAAGTAAACACTGAAGCTTTCTTT
TRBJ2-2 | - | TRBV25-1 | - | CASSEPSRPGHKNTGELFF | TGTGCCAGCAGTGAACCCTCCCGACCGGGACACAAGAACACCGGGGAGCTGTTTTTT
TRBJ1-1 | - | TRBV28 | - | CASSFTGRSGTEAFF | TGTGCCAGCAGTTTTACAGGACGGTCGGGAACTGAAGCTTTCTTT
TRBJ2-2 | - | TRBV3-1 | once | CASSQGSGAWRTGELFF | TGTGCCAGCAGCCAAGGGTCGGGGGCGTGGAGGACCGGGGAGCTGTTTTTT
TRBJ2-1 | - | TRBV2 | - | CASSDRVVEQFF | TGTGCCAGCAGTGACAGGGTAGTTGAGCAGTTCTTC
TRBJ2-1 | TRBD2 | TRBV11-2 | - | CASSVGTTNEQFF | TGTGCCAGCAGCGTTGGGACTACAAATGAGCAGTTCTTC
TRBJ2-4 | - | TRBV25-1 | - | CASSGARESKNIQYF | TGTGCCAGCAGTGGGGCCAGGGAGTCCAAAAACATTCAGTACTTC
TRBJ2-7 | - | TRBV29-1 | - | CSATGRSYEQYF | TGCAGTGCTACTGGACGGTCCTACGAGCAGTACTTC
TRBJ1-2 | TRBD1 | TRBV6-6 | once | CASSRTGMDYGYTF | TGTGCCAGCAGTAGGACAGGAATGGACTATGGCTACACCTTC
TRBJ2-7 | - | TRBV20-1 | - | CSARVLGDSSYEQYF | TGCAGTGCTAGAGTCCTGGGAGACAGCTCCTACGAGCAGTACTTC
TRBJ1-2 | - | TRBV29-1 | - | CSGQWQGFYTF | TGCAGCGGGCAGTGGCAGGGTTTCTACACCTTC
TRBJ2-7 | TRBD1 | TRBV4-1 | - | CASSQHLADREDSYEQYF | TGCGCCAGCAGCCAACACTTAGCAGACAGGGAAGATTCCTACGAGCAGTACTTC
TRBJ2-3 | - | TRBV20-1 | once | CSASFVGSGTDTQYF | TGCAGTGCTAGTTTTGTGGGGTCTGGCACAGATACGCAGTATTTT
TRBJ2-3 | TRBD1 | TRBV29-1 | - | CSVTQTGLSDTQYF | TGCAGCGTTACGCAGACAGGGTTATCAGATACGCAGTATTTT
TRBJ2-2 | - | TRBV6-6 | - | CASSYLAHTGELFF | TGTGCCAGCAGTTACTTGGCCCACACCGGGGAGCTGTTTTTT
TRBJ2-7 | - | TRBV7-8 | once | CASRLLGATSYEQYF | TGTGCCAGCAGACTCTTGGGGGCCACCTCCTACGAGCAGTACTTC
TRBJ1-1 | - | TRBV7-9 | - | CASSWAETEAFF | TGTGCCAGCAGCTGGGCAGAGACTGAAGCTTTCTTT
TRBJ2-1 | TRBD2 | TRBV11-2 | - | CASSSRTSGGPRSYNEQFF | TGTGCCAGCAGCTCCCGGACTAGCGGGGGACCTAGGTCCTACAATGAGCAGTTCTTC
TRBJ2-7 | - | TRBV29-1 | - | CSALRGPRSDFYNEQYF | TGCAGCGCCCTCAGGGGACCGAGATCCGATTTCTACAATGAGCAGTACTTC
TRBJ2-3 | - | TRBV14 | - | CASSQAVRGSDTQYF | TGTGCCAGCAGCCAGGCTGTCAGAGGGTCCGATACGCAGTATTTT
TRBJ1-1 | - | TRBV25-1 | - | CASSESRDEAFF | TGTGCCAGCAGTGAATCTAGGGATGAAGCTTTCTTT
TRBJ2-7 | - | TRBV5-1 | - | CASSETLTGDEQYF | TGCGCCAGCAGTGAGACTTTAACAGGTGACGAGCAGTACTTC
TRBJ2-7 | - | TRBV20-1 | - | CSAYRPTASYEQYF | TGCAGTGCTTACCGACCGACAGCCTCCTACGAGCAGTACTTC
TRBJ2-3 | - | TRBV20-1 | - | CSARGLSDFYPDTQYF | TGCAGTGCTAGAGGCCTTAGCGATTTTTACCCAGATACGCAGTATTTT
TRBJ2-1 | - | TRBV20-1 | few | CSAARAGPAYNEQFF | TGCAGTGCCGCTCGGGCGGGACCGGCCTACAATGAGCAGTTCTTC
TRBJ2-3 | - | TRBV7-2 | once | CASSLRSDPDTQYF | TGTGCCAGCAGCTTAAGGTCGGATCCAGATACGCAGTATTTT
TRBJ1-3 | - | TRBV25-1 | - | CASGPSSNTIYF | TGTGCCAGCGGGCCCTCCTCAAACACCATATATTTT
TRBJ1-1 | - | TRBV29-1 | - | CSALTENTEAFF | TGCAGCGCCTTGACAGAGAACACTGAAGCTTTCTTT